This TCR beta chain was documented in a study of cytomegalovirus exposure and HLA in healthy donors. Study information: Among 398 genotyped donors, around 80% fell in the Caucasian-associated ancestry cluster. Whole-study findings and limits: Most TCRs appeared rarely, but some public TCRs recurred in many donors. Analyses of presence and absence presupposed an approximately uniform sequencing depth across donors.

CDR1 and CDR2 (germline): SGHRS, YFSETQ. V was pared by 2 bases and J by 4 bases, with 6 bases of the junction left unmatched. This CDR3 has 15 residues. A word on this clone: As yet, its antigen is unknown.

Researchers ran the PCR with 60 Vbeta and 13 Jbeta primers. Using immunoSEQ multiplex PCR, the repertoire was profiled, and TCRdb retains in-frame clones only, with some absent. The table for this sample gives 120,000 to 150,000 clones. Healthy bone marrow donors supplied every sample. Sequencing was done on a sample of PBMCs. This chain joins TRBV5-1 and TRBJ2-1, with TRBD2 matching over 7 bases. This clonotype originated in a woman under 30 in good health and CMV-seronegative. This chain's CDR3 is CASSLGSGLYNEQFF. CDR3 bases: TGCGCCAGCAGCTTAGGTAGCGGGCTTTACAATGAGCAGTTCTTC.